Listed below are T cell receptor beta chains from one sample, sequenced in a study of tumor-infiltrating lymphocytes in oesophageal squamous cell carcinoma. TCRdb used MiXCR to reprocess the PCR reads, holding one entry per CDR3 protein. The data show several thousand distinct CDR3 sequences, roughly 13% seen once. The sequenced material came from esophageal tumor tissue. Receptor source: a male donor with esophageal squamous cell carcinoma. Both conserved end residues are part of each CDR3. D genes are given only for firm matches. Clone size is stated in some rows and not others, as once, few, many or a class when expanded.

d_call clone_size cdr3_length j_call v_call cdr3_nt cdr3_aa
TRBD1 large 14 TRBJ1-2 TRBV24-1 TGTGCCACCAGTGACACCGGGACAGACTATGGCTACACCTTC CATSDTGTDYGYTF
- few 15 TRBJ2-5 TRBV4-2 TGTGCCAGCAGCCAAGCTGTCAGAAACCAAGAGACCCAGTACTTC CASSQAVRNQETQYF
- - 11 TRBJ1-1 TRBV2 TGTGCCAGCAGTGAGGAGGCTGAAGCTTTCTTT CASSEEAEAFF
- many 17 TRBJ1-5 TRBV6-1 TGTGCCAGCAGTTCGCACTCGACAGGATATAGCAATCAGCCCCAGCATTTT CASSSHSTGYSNQPQHF
TRBD2 medium-sized 17 TRBJ2-2 TRBV6-6 TGTGCCAGCAGTTACTTCCCGGGGGGTCCCAACACCGGGGAGCTGTTTTTT CASSYFPGGPNTGELFF
TRBD1 - 15 TRBJ1-5 TRBV2 TGTGCCAGCAGTGGGGACAGGACCACCAATCAGCCCCAGCATTTT CASSGDRTTNQPQHF
- medium-sized 13 TRBJ2-1 TRBV14 TGTGCCAGCAGCCAAGATTTTCGGCTAGTACAGTTCTTC CASSQDFRLVQFF
- medium-sized 16 TRBJ2-6 TRBV10-1 TGCGCCAGCAGTGAAGGTGTGGGGGCCGGGGCCAACGTCCTGACTTTC CASSEGVGAGANVLTF
TRBD2 few 17 TRBJ2-1 TRBV30 TGTGCCTGGAGTGTCCTCGGACTAGCGGGGACCTACAATGAGCAGTTCTTC CAWSVLGLAGTYNEQFF
TRBD2 many 17 TRBJ2-7 TRBV5-4 TGTGCCAGCAGCTTGGCCGGGGCTAGCGGGGGGGCCCTCGAGCAGTACTTC CASSLAGASGGALEQYF
- few 13 TRBJ2-5 TRBV2 TGTGCCAGCAGTGGGCCCGTTGGGCTGACCCAGTACTTC CASSGPVGLTQYF
- large 15 TRBJ2-7 TRBV7-2 TGTGCCAGCAGCTTAAGCCAGGGTGGTTCCTACGAGCAGTACTTC CASSLSQGGSYEQYF
- - 12 TRBJ1-4 TRBV9 TGTGCCAGCAGCGCCAATAATGAAAAACTGTTTTTT CASSANNEKLFF
- large 14 TRBJ2-1 TRBV7-3 TGTGCCAGCAGCGCCAACCCCTTCACCGGGGAGCAGTTCTTC CASSANPFTGEQFF
- medium-sized 13 TRBJ2-7 TRBV7-8 TGTGCCAGCAGCTTAGCGCAGTCCTCCGAGCAGTACTTC CASSLAQSSEQYF
TRBD1 medium-sized 13 TRBJ2-5 TRBV7-8 TGTGCCAGCAGCTTAGCGGACAGGGAGACCCAGTACTTC CASSLADRETQYF
- medium-sized 15 TRBJ2-3 TRBV6-6 TGTGCCAGCAGTTACTCGGTAGGGGGGGCAGATACGCAGTATTTT CASSYSVGGADTQYF
- medium-sized 15 TRBJ1-2 TRBV7-9 TGTGCCAGCAGCCCCCGTCCAGTCTCCGACTATGGCTACACCTTC CASSPRPVSDYGYTF
TRBD1 many 15 TRBJ2-1 TRBV20-1 TGCAGTGCTCTGCCACCGGGACAGGGATACAATGAGCAGTTCTTC CSALPPGQGYNEQFF
TRBD2 many 15 TRBJ2-7 TRBV5-5 TGTGCCAGCAGCACCGGGGGGGGGTTGAATTCACCCCTCCACTTC CASSTGGGLNSPLHF
- medium-sized 13 TRBJ1-2 TRBV6-1 TGTGCCAGCAGTGGGAGCCCATCGAGTGGCTACACCTTC CASSGSPSSGYTF
TRBD1 once 15 TRBJ2-7 TRBV7-2 TGTGCCGGCAGCTTAGGGCCGCCGAGTTACAGGGGGCAGTGCTTC CAGSLGPPSYRGQCF
- medium-sized 15 TRBJ1-5 TRBV10-2 TGCGCCAGCAGTGATCTATGGGGGGGGAATCAGCCCCAGCATTTT CASSDLWGGNQPQHF